This T cell receptor (beta chain) was recovered during a study of cytomegalovirus exposure and HLA in healthy donors. V lost 0 bases to trimming and J lost 0 bases, with 12 bases between them. The CDR3 consists of 16 residues. Germline CDR1 is SGHRS and CDR2 is YFSETQ. PCR used 60 Vbeta primers and 13 Jbeta primers. The method was immunoSEQ multiplex PCR; TCRdb's version includes in-frame clones alone and lacks a portion of them. The sample has 150,000 to 200,000 clones; about 13% are singletons. Sequencing was performed on PBMCs. This chain joins TRBV5-1 and TRBJ1-1; possibly TRBD1 for D (5 bases). The receptor's source is a man aged 50 to 60 in good health and CMV-seropositive. This chain's CDR3 is CASSLGAGWLNTEAFF. The CDR3 DNA reads as TGCGCCAGCAGCTTGGGGGCAGGGTGGTTGAACACTGAAGCTTTCTTT.